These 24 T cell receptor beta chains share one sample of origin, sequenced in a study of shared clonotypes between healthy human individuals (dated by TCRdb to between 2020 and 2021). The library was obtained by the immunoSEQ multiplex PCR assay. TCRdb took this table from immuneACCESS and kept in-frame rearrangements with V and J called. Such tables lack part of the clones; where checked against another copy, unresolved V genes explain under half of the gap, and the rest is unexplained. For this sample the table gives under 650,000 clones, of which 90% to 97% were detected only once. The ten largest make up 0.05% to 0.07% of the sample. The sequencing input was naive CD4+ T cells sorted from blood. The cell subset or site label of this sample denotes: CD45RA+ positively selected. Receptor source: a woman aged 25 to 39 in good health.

The CDR3 coding sequence is TGTGCCAGCAGTCCTCAGCCTCCGGAGCCTGAAGCTTTCTTT. This gives the protein CASSPQPPEPEAFF. The chain uses TRBV27 and TRBJ1-1; no definite D call. The CDR3 totals 14 residues. Trimming cost V 5 bases and J 6 bases, with 16 bases left between them. CDR1 MNHEY and CDR2 SMNVEV come from the germline V gene (reference sequence).

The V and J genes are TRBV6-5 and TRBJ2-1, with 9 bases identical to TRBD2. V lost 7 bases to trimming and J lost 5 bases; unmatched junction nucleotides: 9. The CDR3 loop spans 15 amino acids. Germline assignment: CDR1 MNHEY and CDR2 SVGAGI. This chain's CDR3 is CASTDSGRRDNEQFF. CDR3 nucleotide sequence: TGTGCCAGCACTGATAGCGGGAGACGCGACAATGAGCAGTTCTTC.

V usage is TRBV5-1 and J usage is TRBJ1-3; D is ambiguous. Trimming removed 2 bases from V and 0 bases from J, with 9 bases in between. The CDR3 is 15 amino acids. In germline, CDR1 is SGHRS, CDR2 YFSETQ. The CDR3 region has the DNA TGCGCCAGCAGCTTTTCTGGGGTCTCTGGAAACACCATATATTTT. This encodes CASSFSGVSGNTIYF.

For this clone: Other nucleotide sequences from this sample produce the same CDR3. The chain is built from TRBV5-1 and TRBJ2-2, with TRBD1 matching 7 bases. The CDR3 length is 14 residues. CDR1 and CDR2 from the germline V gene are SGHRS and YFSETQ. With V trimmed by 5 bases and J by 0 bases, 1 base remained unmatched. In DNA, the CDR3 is TGCGCCAGCAGGGGGACAGCGAACACCGGGGAGCTGTTTTTT. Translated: CASRGTANTGELFF.

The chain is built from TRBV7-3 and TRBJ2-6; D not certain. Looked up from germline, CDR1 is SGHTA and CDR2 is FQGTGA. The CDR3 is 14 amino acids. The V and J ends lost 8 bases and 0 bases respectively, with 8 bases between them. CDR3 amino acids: CASAQGSGANVLTF. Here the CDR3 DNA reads TGTGCCAGCGCCCAAGGCTCTGGGGCCAACGTCCTGACTTTC. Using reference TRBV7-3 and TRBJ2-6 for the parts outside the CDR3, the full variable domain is GAGVSQTPSNKVTEKGKYVELRCDPISGHTALYWYRQSLGQGPEFLIYFQGTGAADDSGLPNDRFFAVRPEGSVSTLKIQRTERGDSAVYLCASAQGSGANVLTFGAGSRLTVL.

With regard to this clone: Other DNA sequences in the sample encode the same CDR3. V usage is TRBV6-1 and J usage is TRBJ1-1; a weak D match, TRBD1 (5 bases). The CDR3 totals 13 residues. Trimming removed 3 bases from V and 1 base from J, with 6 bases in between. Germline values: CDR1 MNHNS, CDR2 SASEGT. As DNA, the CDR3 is TGTGCCAGCAGTGATCAGGGGAACACTGAAGCTTTCTTT. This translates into CASSDQGNTEAFF.

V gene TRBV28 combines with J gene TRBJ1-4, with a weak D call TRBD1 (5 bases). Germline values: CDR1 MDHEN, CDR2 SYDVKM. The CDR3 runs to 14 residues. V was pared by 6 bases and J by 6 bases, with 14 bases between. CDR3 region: CASSRGTRDEKLFF. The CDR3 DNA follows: TGTGCCAGCAGCCGGGGGACTAGAGATGAAAAACTGTTTTTT. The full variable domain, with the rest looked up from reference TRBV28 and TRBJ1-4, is DVKVTQSSRYLVKRTGEKVFLECVQDMDHENMFWYRQDPGLGLRLIYFSYDVKMKEKGDIPEGYSVSREKKERFSLILESASTNQTSMYLCASSRGTRDEKLFFGSGTQLSVL.

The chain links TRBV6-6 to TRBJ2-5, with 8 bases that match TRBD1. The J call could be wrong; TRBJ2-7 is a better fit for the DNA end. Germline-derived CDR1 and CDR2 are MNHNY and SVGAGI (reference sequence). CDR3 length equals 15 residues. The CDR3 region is CASSQDETGDHEQYF. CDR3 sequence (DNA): TGTGCCAGCAGCCAAGACGAGACAGGGGACCACGAGCAGTACTTC.

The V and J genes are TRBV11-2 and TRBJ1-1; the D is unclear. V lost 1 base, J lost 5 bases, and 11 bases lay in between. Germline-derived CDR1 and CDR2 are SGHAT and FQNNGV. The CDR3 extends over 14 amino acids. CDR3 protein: CASSLVVRGTEAFF. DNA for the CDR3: TGTGCCAGCAGCTTAGTTGTCCGAGGGACTGAAGCTTTCTTT.

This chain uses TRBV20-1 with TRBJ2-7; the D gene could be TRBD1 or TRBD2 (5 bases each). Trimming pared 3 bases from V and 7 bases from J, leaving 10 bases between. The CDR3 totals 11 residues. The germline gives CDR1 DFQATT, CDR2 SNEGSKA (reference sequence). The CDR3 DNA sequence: TGCAGTGCTAGCCCCAGGGAGGAGCAGTACTTC. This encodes CSASPREEQYF.

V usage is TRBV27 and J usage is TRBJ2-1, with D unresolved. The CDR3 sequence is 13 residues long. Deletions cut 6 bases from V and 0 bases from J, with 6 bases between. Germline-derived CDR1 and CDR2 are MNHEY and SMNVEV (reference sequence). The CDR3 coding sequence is TGTGCCAGCAGCCGACACTCCTACAATGAGCAGTTCTTC. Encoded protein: CASSRHSYNEQFF.

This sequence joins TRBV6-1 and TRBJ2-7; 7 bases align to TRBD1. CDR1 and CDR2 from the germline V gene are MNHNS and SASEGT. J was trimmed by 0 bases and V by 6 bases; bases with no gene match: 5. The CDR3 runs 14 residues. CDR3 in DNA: TGTGCCAGCAGGGTGGGACAGCTCTCCTACGAGCAGTACTTC. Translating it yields CASRVGQLSYEQYF.

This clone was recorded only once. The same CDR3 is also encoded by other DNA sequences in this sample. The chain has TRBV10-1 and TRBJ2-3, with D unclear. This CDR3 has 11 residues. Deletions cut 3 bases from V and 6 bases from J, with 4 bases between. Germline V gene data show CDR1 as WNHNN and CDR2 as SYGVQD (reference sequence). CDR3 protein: CASSERDTQYF. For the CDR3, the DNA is TGCGCCAGCAGTGAAAGGGATACGCAGTATTTT.

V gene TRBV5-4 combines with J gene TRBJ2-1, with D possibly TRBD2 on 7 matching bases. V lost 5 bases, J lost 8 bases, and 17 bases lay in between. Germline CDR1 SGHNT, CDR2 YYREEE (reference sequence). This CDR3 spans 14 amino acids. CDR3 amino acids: CASSLGGHRDEQFF. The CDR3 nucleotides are TGTGCCAGCAGTCTGGGGGGGCATCGGGATGAGCAGTTCTTC.

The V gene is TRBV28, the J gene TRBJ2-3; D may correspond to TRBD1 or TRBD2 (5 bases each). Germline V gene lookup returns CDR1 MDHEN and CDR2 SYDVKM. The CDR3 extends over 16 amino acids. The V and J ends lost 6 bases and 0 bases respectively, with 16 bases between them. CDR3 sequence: CASSPDSGPSTDTQYF. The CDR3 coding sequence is TGTGCCAGCAGCCCCGACAGCGGCCCTAGCACAGATACGCAGTATTTT.

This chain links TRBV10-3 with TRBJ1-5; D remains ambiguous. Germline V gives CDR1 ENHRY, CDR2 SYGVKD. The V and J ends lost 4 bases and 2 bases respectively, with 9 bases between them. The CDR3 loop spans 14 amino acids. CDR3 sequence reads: CAISGTEGNQPQHF. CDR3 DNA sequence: TGTGCCATCAGTGGGACCGAGGGCAATCAGCCCCAGCATTTT.

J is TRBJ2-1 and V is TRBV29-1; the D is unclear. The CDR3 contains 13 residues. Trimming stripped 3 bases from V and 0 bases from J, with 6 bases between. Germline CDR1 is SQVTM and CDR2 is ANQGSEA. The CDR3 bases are TGCAGCGTTGAGGCTAGCTCCTACAATGAGCAGTTCTTC. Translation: CSVEASSYNEQFF.

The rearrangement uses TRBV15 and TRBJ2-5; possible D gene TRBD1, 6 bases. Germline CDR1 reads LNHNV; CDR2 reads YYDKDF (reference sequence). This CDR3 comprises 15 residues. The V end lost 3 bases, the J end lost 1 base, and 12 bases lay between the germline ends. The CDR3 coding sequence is TGTGCCACCAGCAGGTACAGGGTGGCCCAAGAGACCCAGTACTTC. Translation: CATSRYRVAQETQYF.

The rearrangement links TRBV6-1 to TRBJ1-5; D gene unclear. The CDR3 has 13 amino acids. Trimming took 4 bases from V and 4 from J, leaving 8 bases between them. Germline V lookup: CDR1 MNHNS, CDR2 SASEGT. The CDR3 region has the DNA TGTGCCAGCAGTGGCGGGCAAAATCAGCCCCAGCATTTT. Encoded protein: CASSGGQNQPQHF.

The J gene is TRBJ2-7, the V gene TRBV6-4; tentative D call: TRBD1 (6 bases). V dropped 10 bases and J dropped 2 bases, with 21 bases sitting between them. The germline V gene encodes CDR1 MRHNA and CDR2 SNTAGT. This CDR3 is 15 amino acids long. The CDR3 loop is CAKGTCLLGPYEQYF. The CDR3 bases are TGTGCCAAAGGGACATGTCTCCTGGGTCCCTACGAGCAGTACTTC.

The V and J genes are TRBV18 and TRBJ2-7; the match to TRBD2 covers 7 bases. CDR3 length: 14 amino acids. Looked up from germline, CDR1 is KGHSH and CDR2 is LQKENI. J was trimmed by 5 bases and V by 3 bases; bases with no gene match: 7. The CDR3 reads CASSPRAGEDEQYF. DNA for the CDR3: TGTGCCAGCTCACCCCGGGCGGGGGAGGACGAGCAGTACTTC.

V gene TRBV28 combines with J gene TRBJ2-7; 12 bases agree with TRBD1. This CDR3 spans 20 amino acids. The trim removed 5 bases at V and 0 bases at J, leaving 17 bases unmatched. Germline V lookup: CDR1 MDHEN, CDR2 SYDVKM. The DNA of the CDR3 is TGTGCCAGCAGTCTTCTTACCCCGGGACAGGGGGCAGGAAGCTCCTACGAGCAGTACTTC. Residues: CASSLLTPGQGAGSSYEQYF.

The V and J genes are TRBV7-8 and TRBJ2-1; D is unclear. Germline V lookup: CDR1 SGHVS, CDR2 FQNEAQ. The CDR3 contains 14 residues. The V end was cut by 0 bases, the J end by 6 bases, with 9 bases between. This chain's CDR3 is CASSLAGDFNEQFF. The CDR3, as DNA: TGTGCCAGCAGCTTAGCAGGTGACTTCAATGAGCAGTTCTTC.

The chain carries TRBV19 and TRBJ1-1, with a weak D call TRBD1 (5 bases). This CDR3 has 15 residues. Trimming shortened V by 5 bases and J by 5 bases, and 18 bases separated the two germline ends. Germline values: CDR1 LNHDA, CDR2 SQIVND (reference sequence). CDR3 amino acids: CASSRAQGGKTEAFF. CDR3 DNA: TGTGCCAGTAGTCGGGCGCAGGGAGGGAAAACTGAAGCTTTCTTT.